This record looks at one TCR beta chain sequence and its context. Its antigen is still unknown. The junction had 8 bases not matched to a gene; V was cut back by 1 base and J by 8 bases. This CDR3 comprises 15 residues. Per the germline V gene, CDR1 is LNHNV and CDR2 is YYDKDF (reference sequence). TCRdb ran MiXCR on the RT-PCR reads and lists one entry per CDR3 protein. The sample has 7,000 or so distinct CDR3 sequences, more than 70% seen once. This specimen belongs to a study of yellow fever vaccine responses in identical twins. Regarding the study as a whole: Reportedly, the T cell response mounted by twins to vaccine seemed partly convergent, partly personalized.

The J gene is TRBJ1-2, the V gene TRBV15; 9 positions agree with TRBD1. The sample here was T cells from blood (PBMCs), unsorted or a sorted subset (not recorded which), taken before or after yellow fever vaccination (not recorded which). The TCR was taken from a woman under 30 who received the yellow fever vaccine. The chain's CDR3 is CATSRGTGQGAGYTF. CDR3 nucleotides: TGTGCCACCAGCAGAGGAACGGGACAGGGAGCGGGCTACACCTTC.